The 8 T cell receptor beta chains given below trace back to one sample, sequenced in a study of blood T cell repertoires in COVID-19. Sequencing was performed with immunoSEQ multiplex PCR; in TCRdb, only in-frame clones are kept and a portion is missing. Among tens of thousands of clones, roughly 78% were seen once, and the ten largest hold about 25%. The source material was peripheral blood. The receptors were gathered from a man between 60 and 75 years old with active or convalescent COVID-19.

The chain employs TRBV25-1 and TRBJ1-1; D unresolved. V was trimmed by 6 bases and J by 5 bases, leaving 10 bases between them. The CDR3 contains 12 residues. Germline loops: CDR1 MGHDK, CDR2 SYGVNS. Here the CDR3 reads CASRTTETEAFF. DNA of the CDR3: TGTGCCAGCAGAACCACAGAAACTGAAGCTTTCTTT.

The chain recombines TRBV28 with TRBJ2-2, with 11 bases lining up with TRBD2. The CDR3 spans 18 residues. Germline CDR1 is MDHEN and CDR2 is SYDVKM. V lost 2 bases, J lost 4 bases, and 9 bases stayed unmatched. CDR3 loop: CASSLRRDSGGATGELFF. The CDR3 DNA reads TGTGCCAGCAGTTTACGCCGGGATAGCGGGGGGGCCACCGGGGAGCTGTTTTTT.

The CDR3 region is CASSPLAGGTDTQYF. CDR3 DNA: TGTGCCAGCAGTCCCCTAGCGGGAGGCACAGATACGCAGTATTTT. V is TRBV6-5 and J is TRBJ2-3; 10 positions agree with TRBD2. V was pared by 5 bases and J by 1 base, with 3 bases of the junction left unmatched. The germline gives CDR1 MNHEY, CDR2 SVGAGI. This CDR3 has 15 amino acids.

The chain combines TRBV20-1 with TRBJ2-7; TRBD2 aligns across 7 bases. This CDR3 spans 13 amino acids. The germline V gene encodes CDR1 DFQATT and CDR2 SNEGSKA (reference sequence). J lost 2 bases, V lost 3 bases, and 4 bases had no gene match. CDR3 region: CSASAGVAYEQYF. CDR3 nucleotides: TGCAGTGCTAGTGCGGGAGTAGCCTACGAGCAGTACTTC.

The V and J genes are TRBV21-1 and TRBJ1-4. TRBV21-1 is designated a pseudogene. The CDR3 spans 15 residues. CDR3 sequence: CASSKAQGRGGKLFF. CDR3 nucleotides: TGTGCCAGCAGCAAAGCGCAAGGGCGGGGGGGAAAACTGTTTTTT.

The CDR3 sequence is CASSQDFTNEKLFF. In DNA form, the CDR3 reads TGTGCCAGCAGCCAGGACTTTACTAATGAAAAACTGTTTTTT. The chain links TRBV3-1 (or the pseudogene TRBV3-2) to TRBJ1-4; no reliable D call. Looked up from germline, CDR1 is LGHDT and CDR2 is YNNKEL (reference sequence). Deletions cut 3 bases from V and 2 bases from J, with 7 bases between. This CDR3 has 14 amino acids.

This clone has a handful of counts. This chain uses TRBV3-1 (or the pseudogene TRBV3-2) with TRBJ2-1, with 10 bases identical to TRBD2. Germline V gene sequence: CDR1 LGHDT, CDR2 YNNKEL (reference sequence). V was clipped by 4 bases and J by 4 bases; unmatched bases: 4. The CDR3 length is 15 residues. For the CDR3, the DNA is TGTGCCAGCAGCCTTAGCGGGGGGTGGTACAATGAGCAGTTCTTC. Translating gives CASSLSGGWYNEQFF.

The J gene is TRBJ1-1, the V gene TRBV10-3; 8 bases are a match to TRBD1. CDR3 length: 16 amino acids. Germline V gene lookup returns CDR1 ENHRY and CDR2 SYGVKD. With 2 bases clipped from V and 1 base from J, the junction kept 6 bases outside the gene matches. DNA of the CDR3: TGTGCCATCAGTGAGCAATCCGGGACAGGGAACACTGAAGCTTTCTTT. Its translation: CAISEQSGTGNTEAFF.